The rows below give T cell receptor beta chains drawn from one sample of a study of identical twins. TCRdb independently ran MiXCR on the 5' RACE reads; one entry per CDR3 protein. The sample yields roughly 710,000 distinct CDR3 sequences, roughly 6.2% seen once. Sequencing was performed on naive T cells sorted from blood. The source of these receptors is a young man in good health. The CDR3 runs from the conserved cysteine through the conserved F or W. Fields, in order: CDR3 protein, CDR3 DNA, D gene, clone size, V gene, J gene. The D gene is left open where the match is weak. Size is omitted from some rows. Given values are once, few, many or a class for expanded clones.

CDR3: CSARGPGRGSNQPQHF
DNA: TGCAGTGCTAGAGGCCCAGGGCGGGGTAGCAATCAGCCCCAGCATTTT
D: NA
size: many
V: TRBV20-1
J: TRBJ1-5

CDR3: CASSDVSYEQYF
DNA: TGTGCCAGCTCAGACGTCTCCTACGAGCAGTACTTC
D: NA
size: few
V: TRBV6-5
J: TRBJ2-7

CDR3: CASSRPGGGEQFF
DNA: TGTGCCAGCAGTCGACCGGGTGGGGGTGAGCAGTTCTTC
D: NA
size: NA
V: TRBV2
J: TRBJ2-1

CDR3: CASSPDRGTYNEQFF
DNA: TGTGCCAGCAGTCCGGACAGGGGTACCTACAATGAGCAGTTCTTC
D: TRBD1
size: many
V: TRBV7-9
J: TRBJ2-1

CDR3: CSARDPGNEQFF
DNA: TGCAGTGCTAGAGATCCGGGCAATGAGCAGTTCTTC
D: NA
size: many
V: TRBV20-1
J: TRBJ2-1

CDR3: CASSHSRRETSYNEQFF
DNA: TGTGCCAGCAGCCACTCGAGGCGGGAGACGTCCTACAATGAGCAGTTCTTC
D: TRBD2
size: many
V: TRBV11-1
J: TRBJ2-1

CDR3: CATSRDLVGGGGEQFF
DNA: TGTGCCACCAGCAGAGATCTGGTAGGGGGAGGGGGAGAGCAGTTCTTC
D: NA
size: few
V: TRBV15
J: TRBJ2-1

CDR3: CAWRGQSYGYTF
DNA: TGTGCCTGGAGGGGACAGTCTTATGGCTACACCTTC
D: TRBD1
size: NA
V: TRBV30
J: TRBJ1-2

CDR3: CASSTGSGFRPDTQYF
DNA: TGTGCCAGCAGTACCGGAAGCGGATTCAGGCCAGATACGCAGTATTTT
D: NA
size: few
V: TRBV6-1
J: TRBJ2-3

CDR3: CSVALVRGPTEAFF
DNA: TGCAGCGTTGCGCTTGTAAGGGGGCCCACTGAAGCTTTCTTT
D: TRBD1
size: NA
V: TRBV29-1
J: TRBJ1-1

CDR3: CSVRGLAGENEQFF
DNA: TGCAGCGTGCGAGGACTAGCGGGAGAGAATGAGCAGTTCTTC
D: TRBD2
size: many
V: TRBV29-1
J: TRBJ2-1

CDR3: CASRFRGSGSQHF
DNA: TGTGCCAGCAGGTTCAGGGGGTCGGGGTCCCAGCATTTT
D: TRBD1
size: few
V: TRBV12-3/TRBV12-4
J: TRBJ1-5

CDR3: CASSLGQSLYNEQFF
DNA: TGTGCCAGCAGTTTAGGACAGAGCCTCTACAATGAGCAGTTCTTC
D: NA
size: many
V: TRBV12-3/TRBV12-4
J: TRBJ2-1

CDR3: CASSFTSYPYEQYF
DNA: TGTGCCAGCAGCTTTACCAGCTACCCCTACGAGCAGTACTTC
D: NA
size: many
V: TRBV7-2
J: TRBJ2-7

CDR3: CATSRDQITARDRAAELKETQYF
DNA: TGTGCCACCAGCAGAGATCAGATCACGGCGCGGGACAGGGCCGCAGAGTTAAAAGAGACCCAGTACTTC
D: TRBD1
size: NA
V: TRBV15
J: TRBJ2-5

CDR3: CASSSGLAGMTQYF
DNA: TGTGCCAGCAGCTCGGGACTAGCGGGGATGACCCAGTACTTC
D: TRBD2
size: many
V: TRBV11-2
J: TRBJ2-5

CDR3: CASSLGRERNIQYF
DNA: TGTGCCAGCAGCTTGGGACGGGAGAGAAACATTCAGTACTTC
D: NA
size: few
V: TRBV7-9
J: TRBJ2-4

CDR3: CAIKSSEGFAYNEQFF
DNA: TGTGCCATCAAGAGTAGCGAGGGGTTCGCCTACAATGAGCAGTTCTTC
D: NA
size: many
V: TRBV10-3
J: TRBJ2-1

CDR3: CATSRDPLPGETQYF
DNA: TGTGCCACCAGCAGAGACCCGCTCCCAGGAGAGACCCAGTACTTC
D: NA
size: NA
V: TRBV15
J: TRBJ2-5

CDR3: CASRPDTRAFF
DNA: TGTGCCAGCAGGCCTGACACCCGGGCTTTCTTT
D: NA
size: many
V: TRBV6-6
J: TRBJ1-1

CDR3: CSAPTSGRANEQFF
DNA: TGCAGTGCGCCGACTAGCGGGAGGGCCAATGAGCAGTTCTTC
D: TRBD2
size: many
V: TRBV20-1
J: TRBJ2-1